These 19 T cell receptor beta chains originate from one sample sequenced in a study of siplizumab effects on memory and regulatory T cells. Some clones are missing from TCRdb's copy, which holds only in-frame ones; the method was immunoSEQ multiplex PCR. The top ten hold 0.62% of the sample, which has 98,000 or so clones, 93% seen once. The sample consisted of Tregs sorted from blood. The receptor set was obtained from a human donor in good health.

This clone was detected only once. This chain links TRBV4-1 with TRBJ1-4; possibly TRBD1 for D (5 bases). Germline CDR1 and CDR2: MGHRA and YSYEKL. CDR3 size: 15 residues. Between the trimmed V and J ends, which lost 1 base and 5 bases, there was a span of 11 bases. CDR3 loop: CASSQGAGRNEKLFF. The DNA of the CDR3 is TGCGCCAGCAGCCAAGGGGCAGGGAGAAATGAAAAACTGTTTTTT.

This chain uses TRBV11-1 with TRBJ1-4; 9 nucleotides line up with TRBD1. Germline loops: CDR1 SGHAT, CDR2 FQDESV (reference sequence). This CDR3 contains 16 residues. Trimming took 3 bases from V and 6 from J; bases not matched to a gene: 8. CDR3 bases: TGTGCCAGCAGCTTGGGAGCGACAGGGGGATATGAAAAACTGTTTTTT. This codes for CASSLGATGGYEKLFF.

The rearrangement links TRBV5-4 to TRBJ2-2, with TRBD1 matching 7 bases. The CDR3 totals 14 residues. The trim removed 7 bases at V and 5 bases at J, leaving 8 bases unmatched. Germline V gene data show CDR1 as SGHNT and CDR2 as YYREEE (reference sequence). As DNA, the CDR3 is TGTGCCAGCGGCAACAGGGGAATTACCGGGGAGCTGTTTTTT. Translation gives CASGNRGITGELFF.

This chain joins TRBV10-3 and TRBJ2-3, with TRBD1 identical over 10 bases. Germline CDR1 reads ENHRY; CDR2 reads SYGVKD. The CDR3 has 14 residues. J gave up 4 bases and V 6 bases, and 4 bases lay outside the gene matches. CDR3 residues: CAIRSGQGPDTQYF. CDR3 sequence (DNA): TGTGCCATCAGATCGGGACAGGGGCCAGATACGCAGTATTTT.

This chain connects TRBV11-2 to TRBJ1-2, with D perhaps TRBD1 (5 bases). This CDR3 has 14 residues. Deletions cut 2 bases from V and 7 bases from J, with 14 bases between. Germline lookup yields CDR1 SGHAT and CDR2 FQNNGV. The CDR3 here is CASSLTPGGAGYTF. CDR3 sequence (DNA): TGTGCCAGCAGCTTAACCCCCGGAGGGGCTGGCTACACCTTC.

The chain couples TRBV14 to TRBJ2-3; no reliable D call. This CDR3 has 17 residues. The germline CDR1 and CDR2 sequences are SGHDN and FVKESK. Trimming took 4 bases from V and 0 from J, leaving 17 bases between them. The CDR3 loop is CASSLRLTLRSTDTQYF. CDR3 bases: TGTGCCAGCAGCCTTCGGTTGACCCTAAGGAGCACAGATACGCAGTATTTT.

This clone was detected only once. The chain uses TRBV7-2 and TRBJ2-7; 7 bases line up with TRBD1. Unmatched junction bases numbered 7, after V lost 5 bases and J lost 3 bases. Germline V gene sequence: CDR1 SGHTA, CDR2 FQGNSA. The length of the CDR3 is 14 residues. In DNA, the CDR3 is TGTGCCAGCAGCGGGCAGGCAGGGGGCTACGAGCAGTACTTC. Translating gives CASSGQAGGYEQYF.

The CDR3 reads CASSHLTGGTDTQYF. The CDR3 bases are TGTGCCAGCAGCCATTTGACAGGGGGCACAGATACGCAGTATTTT. The chain links TRBV14 to TRBJ2-3; 8 bases agree with TRBD1. Per germline, CDR1 SGHDN and CDR2 FVKESK. Trimming took 3 bases from V and 1 from J; bases not matched to a gene: 3. CDR3 length: 15 residues.

Worth noting for this clone: One end of the junction varies from germline; a read error may be responsible. The V and J genes are TRBV29-1 and TRBJ1-3; no definite D call. CDR3 length: 14 residues. Germline CDR1 reads SQVTM; CDR2 reads ANQGSEA. CDR3 DNA sequence: TGCAGCGTCGAAGTCCCGAGCTCTGGAAACACCATATATTTT. As protein: CSVEVPSSGNTIYF.

This clone was seen a handful of times. CDR3 sequence reads: CASSQVFGGKAFF. CDR3 DNA sequence: TGTGCCAGCAGCCAAGTTTTCGGAGGGAAAGCTTTCTTT. J is TRBJ1-1 and V is TRBV14; D not certain. V was shortened by 1 base and J by 9 bases, with 12 bases between the two germline ends. Germline lookup yields CDR1 SGHDN and CDR2 FVKESK. This CDR3 spans 13 amino acids.

By its share, this clone is medium-sized. The chain joins TRBV23-1 to TRBJ1-2; D perhaps matches TRBD1 (6 bases). TRBV23-1 belongs to the ORF category, with a function that is uncertain. Trimming pared 0 bases from V and 4 bases from J, leaving 9 bases between. CDR3 length: 14 amino acids. CDR3 sequence: CASSQSCRGYGYTF. The DNA for the CDR3 is TGCGCCAGCAGTCAATCGTGCAGGGGCTATGGCTACACCTTC.

J is TRBJ2-7 and V is TRBV4-2, with D possibly matching TRBD1 (5 bases). Trimming took off 0 bases at V and 5 bases at J, with 14 bases between the two ends. CDR1 LGHNA and CDR2 YNFKEQ come from the germline V gene. This CDR3 spans 15 amino acids. In nucleotides, the CDR3 is TGTGCCAGCAGCCAAGACAGGGCTTATTTCAACGAGCAGTACTTC. Amino acids: CASSQDRAYFNEQYF.

This chain links TRBV9 with TRBJ1-2, with D possibly TRBD1 on 5 matching bases. This CDR3 spans 14 amino acids. The germline CDR1 and CDR2 sequences are SGDLS and YYNGEE. Trimming left V 4 bases short and J 0 bases short, with 10 bases between. The CDR3 region is CASSPQGANYGYTF. The CDR3 nucleotides read TGTGCCAGCAGCCCGCAGGGAGCTAACTATGGCTACACCTTC.

The chain recombines TRBV9 with TRBJ2-2; D gene uncertain. The germline V and J ends were trimmed by 1 base and 6 bases, with 7 bases remaining between them. CDR3 length: 13 amino acids. CDR1 and CDR2 from the germline V gene are SGDLS and YYNGEE. The CDR3 sequence: CASSVSLPGELFF. Here the CDR3 DNA reads TGTGCCAGCAGCGTATCTCTACCCGGGGAGCTGTTTTTT.

The CDR3 DNA follows: TGTGCCAGCAGCGGAGCGGGTATAGGGGTTAATGGCTACACCTTC. This encodes CASSGAGIGVNGYTF. V usage is TRBV11-3 and J usage is TRBJ1-2, with D possibly being TRBD1 (5 bases). Germline CDR1 SGHNT, CDR2 YENEEA. The V and J ends lost 5 bases and 6 bases respectively, with 19 bases between them. The CDR3 loop spans 15 amino acids.

The J gene is TRBJ2-7, the V gene TRBV7-3, with 9 bases identical to TRBD1. Trimming took 5 bases from V and 4 from J; bases not matched to a gene: 3. CDR1 and CDR2 (germline): SGHTA, FQGTGA. The CDR3 has 13 amino acids. The CDR3 sequence is CASSRGQGYEQYF. In DNA form, the CDR3 reads TGTGCCAGCAGCAGGGGACAGGGTTACGAGCAGTACTTC.

J is TRBJ2-2 and V is TRBV7-2; D is perhaps TRBD1 or TRBD2 (6 bases each). The CDR3 is made up of 15 amino acids. Per the germline V gene, CDR1 is SGHTA and CDR2 is FQGNSA. The germline V and J ends were trimmed by 7 bases and 2 bases, with 14 bases remaining between them. Here the CDR3 DNA reads TGTGCCAGCACCTTTGCGGGACATAACACCGGGGAGCTGTTTTTT. Residues: CASTFAGHNTGELFF.

V usage is TRBV11-3 and J usage is TRBJ1-2; possibly TRBD1 for D (5 bases). Trimming pared 2 bases from V and 6 bases from J, leaving 13 bases between. This CDR3 has 14 residues. CDR1 and CDR2 from the germline V gene are SGHNT and YENEEA. In nucleotides, the CDR3 is TGTGCCAGCAGCTTAAGGGCAGGGCAGGATGGCTACACCTTC. Encoded protein: CASSLRAGQDGYTF.

The chain recombines TRBV19 with TRBJ1-3; 8 positions agree with TRBD1. V lost 5 bases, J lost 4 bases, and 4 bases stayed unmatched. Germline CDR1 and CDR2: LNHDA and SQIVND (reference sequence). The CDR3 is 14 amino acids. In DNA form, the CDR3 reads TGTGCCAGTAGTTTCGGACAGGGCGGAAACACCATATATTTT. Encoded protein: CASSFGQGGNTIYF. Looking up the rest from reference TRBV19 and TRBJ1-3 gives the full variable domain: DGGITQSPKYLFRKEGQNVTLSCEQNLNHDAMYWYRQDPGQGLRLIYYSQIVNDFQKGDIAEGYSVSREKKESFPLTVTSAQKNPTAFYLCASSFGQGGNTIYFGEGSWLTVV.